In its sample, the clone carrying this T cell receptor beta chain was seen a few times. Germline V gives CDR1 SQVTM, CDR2 ANQGSEA. V shed 6 bases, J shed 8 bases, and the junction held 5 bases outside the gene matches. The CDR3 is made up of 11 amino acids. These data originate in a study of blood T cell repertoires in COVID-19. As for the study in general: The cDNA or gDNA used as material had been derived from T cells, B-cell-depleted T cells, or PBMCs.

Authors' data handling: Scientists estimated how many nucleated cells there were by amplifying reference gene primers. Clones were sequenced by immunoSEQ multiplex PCR, and TCRdb holds only the in-frame ones, with some missing. The DNA was the basis for D and trimming; V, J and clone size are from that table. The data hold under 150,000 clones, with 70% to 80% observed a single time. The sample taken for sequencing was peripheral blood. This TCR derives from a man between 60 and 70 years old with acute or convalescent COVID-19. The V call is TRBV29-1, the J call TRBJ1-2; 8 bases are shared with TRBD1. The CDR3 is CSVKGQDGYTF. The CDR3 region has the DNA TGCAGCGTAAAGGGACAGGACGGCTACACCTTC.